The entry that follows covers one T cell receptor beta chain sequence. This receptor's antigen is unknown. Base-call qualities are not available, and no considerably larger clone is one nucleotide away. This entry belongs to a study of radiation and T cells in renal cell carcinoma (dated by TCRdb to 2018 to 2021). In terms of the full investigation: The samples were drawn from a clinical trial, where primary renal cell carcinomas were treated with 15 Gy of stereotactic body radiation therapy and then removed by nephrectomy 4 weeks afterward. In total, almost 55 samples, comprising some 25 tumors and roughly 27 peripheral blood samples, were subjected to TCR beta sequencing. In the 53 samples combined, roughly 4.4 million unique CDR3 nucleotide sequences were found, encoding 2 million to 3 million unique CDR3 amino acid sequences.

The immunoSEQ kit was used, according to the manufacturer's recommendations, to generate TCR beta libraries from genomic DNA. To prepare the libraries, a first multiplex PCR with proprietary primers was run, followed by a second PCR that added unique barcodes, and a bead cleanup was done after each round. A positive control reaction and a negative control reaction, both provided in the kit, were run with every batch of samples. The final libraries were assessed on an Agilent 4200 TapeStation D1000 ScreenTape, pooled by volume, and quantified by qPCR. Sequencing was performed on an Illumina NextSeq500 with a MidOutput 150-cycle cartridge, and 156 Read1 and 15 Index1 cycles were run with kit custom primers. The pooled library was loaded at around 1.1 pM with a roughly 20% PhiX control spike-in. The paper's data handling went like this. Vendor-processed data were analyzed in R, and a clonotype was defined as all T cells sharing the same CDR3 nucleotide sequence. In the clone abundance analyses, frequencies were normalized to the 10,000 most abundant clones in each sample. Public T cell clones, averaging fewer than five per sample, were removed before analysis. A difference in abundance of at least 32-fold between compartments was used to define tumor-enriched and baseline blood-enriched clonotypes. A beta-binomial differential abundance model was applied to find clonotypes that expanded or contracted between blood time points. Tumor-blood repertoire similarity was measured with the Baroni-Urbani and Buser coefficient, and group comparisons used two-tailed Wilcoxon tests in R. Drawn from immuneACCESS, this table holds only the in-frame rearrangements with V and J called that TCRdb kept. Clones are partly lost; checked studies trace under half to an unresolved V gene and leave the rest unexplained. The V and J calls and clone size come from that table; D and trimming were worked out from the DNA. The sample table contains 150,000 or so clones; only one count was recorded for 88% of them. The top ten clonotypes cover around 12% of the sample.

V and J are trimmed by 3 bases and 7 bases, and the gene matches miss 10 bases of the junction. Its CDR3 holds 16 amino acids, cysteine through phenylalanine. The kept DNA is CDR3 alone, 48 bases in frame from the first base. The germline V gene encodes CDR1 LNHDA and CDR2 SQIVND (reference sequence). General conclusions and limits of the study: Blood repertoire dynamics were not followed beyond 4 weeks after treatment. An increase in top tumor clonotypes in blood was observed from baseline to 2 weeks post-radiation, followed by contraction by 4 weeks, which was taken to suggest transient expansion of tumor-resident clones. The single-armed trial design could not address effects of radiation dose or scheduling on the TCR repertoire. Because no pretreatment tumor biopsies were available, whether clonotypes were present in the tumor at baseline could not be determined.

The time point label on this specimen signifies: baseline pretreatment blood. Reading the label with the study, this specimen's treatment or condition is: 15 Gy SBRT to primary tumor, nephrectomy 4 weeks later. To follow tumor-enriched clonotypes, peripheral blood was collected serially from radiation-treated patients at baseline and again at 2 weeks and 4 weeks after SBRT. Renal cell carcinoma with clear cell pathology was present in all patients. Genomic DNA for TCR sequencing was prepared using the QIAamp DNA Blood Mini Kit (Qiagen). The analyses included just those samples that passed every quality control check.

The chain was built from TRBV19 and TRBJ2-1; TRBD1 aligns with 9 central bases. The TCR was taken from a woman aged 50 to 65 with renal cell carcinoma. Source: blood, taken from a patient whose treatment included radiotherapy and nephrectomy. CDR3 sequence: CASSIVGTGSRNEQFF. At the DNA level, the sequence is TGTGCCAGTAGTATCGTGGGGACAGGGTCGAGGAATGAGCAGTTCTTC.